A selection of T cell receptor beta chains follows, all from one sample in a study of blood T cell repertoires in COVID-19. The table came from immunoSEQ multiplex PCR; TCRdb's copy has only in-frame clones and leaves some out. The profile shows about 200,000 clones, 82% of them singletons. Material for sequencing was peripheral blood. The receptors stem from a woman aged 70-85 years with COVID-19, enrolled during active disease. CDR3s include the opening cysteine and the closing phenylalanine or tryptophan. A D gene is named only where the DNA matches it firmly. A row's size may be missing; if present it is once, few, many or a size class.

j_call	d_call	clone_size	v_call	cdr3_length	cdr3_nt	cdr3_aa
TRBJ2-7	TRBD1	.	TRBV30	13	TGTGCCTGGAGTGTACAGGGGGCGCTTGAGCAGTACTTC	CAWSVQGALEQYF
TRBJ1-2	TRBD1	.	TRBV12-3/TRBV12-4	12	TGTGCCAGCAGTCTGGACAGGGTCAAGCACACCTTC	CASSLDRVKHTF
TRBJ1-5	.	.	TRBV19	15	TGTGCCAGTAGTATCGGGGTAGTAAGCAATCAGCCCCAGCATTTT	CASSIGVVSNQPQHF
TRBJ1-2	.	.	TRBV30	13	TGTGCCTGTGCCAGGGGCCCAACCTATGGCTACACCTTC	CACARGPTYGYTF
TRBJ1-2	.	.	TRBV2	15	TGTGCCAGCAGTGAAGGCCTGGGTTCAGGGAATGGCTACACCTTC	CASSEGLGSGNGYTF
TRBJ2-2	.	few	TRBV27	14	TGTGCCAGCAGTTCCAATAGTGTTCCCGGGGAGCTGTTTTTT	CASSSNSVPGELFF
TRBJ2-1	TRBD2	.	TRBV6-1	15	TGTGCCAGCAGTGAAGCTAGCGGGAGGGCCGTTGAGCAGTTCTTC	CASSEASGRAVEQFF
TRBJ1-2	.	once	TRBV6-5	14	TGTGCCAGCAGCGCTGCCAGTCTTAACTATGGCTACACCTTC	CASSAASLNYGYTF
TRBJ2-4	.	few	TRBV5-1	17	TGCGCCAGCAGCCCCCGAGACCCCCCAGGGGCCAAAAACATTCAGTACTTC	CASSPRDPPGAKNIQYF
TRBJ2-3	.	.	TRBV4-3	18	TGCGCCAGCAGCCAATCCCCAGTTGTAGGGGCCTACACAGATACGCAGTATTTT	CASSQSPVVGAYTDTQYF
TRBJ2-5	.	.	TRBV18	12	TGTGCCAGCTCTCATCCGAGTGGGACCCAGTACTTC	CASSHPSGTQYF
TRBJ1-1	.	few	TRBV19	13	TGTGCCAGTAGTCTCGACAGTGACACTGAAGCTTTCTTT	CASSLDSDTEAFF
TRBJ1-1	.	.	TRBV28	12	TGTGCCAGCAGTTTCGCCGGCACTGAAGCTTTCTTT	CASSFAGTEAFF
TRBJ2-4	.	.	TRBV12-3/TRBV12-4	12	TGTGCCAGCAGTTTGGGGGGTAACATTCAGTACTTC	CASSLGGNIQYF
TRBJ1-1	.	.	TRBV7-2	13	TGTGCCAGCAGCTTAGGGCAGTACACTGAAGCTTTCTTT	CASSLGQYTEAFF
TRBJ2-7	TRBD2	.	TRBV19	16	TGTGCCAGTAGTGCATCACGGACTAGCGGGAGGTACGAGCAGTACTTC	CASSASRTSGRYEQYF
TRBJ1-1	TRBD1	.	TRBV7-9	16	TGTGCCAGCAGCTTAGGGGACAGGGAAACCACCACTGAAGCTTTCTTT	CASSLGDRETTTEAFF
TRBJ1-5	.	.	TRBV6-6	15	TGTGCCAGCAGTCGGGACCAGGGGAACAATCAGCCCCAGCATTTT	CASSRDQGNNQPQHF
TRBJ2-7	.	.	TRBV18	18	TGTGCCAGCTCGCTAGGTCCCGGGACACCCACTTCCACCTACGAGCAGTACTTC	CASSLGPGTPTSTYEQYF
TRBJ1-1	.	.	TRBV6-5	12	TGTGCCAGCAGGAAGACAGACCGAGAAGCTTTCTTT	CASRKTDREAFF
TRBJ1-5	.	once	TRBV3-1/TRBV3-2	16	TGTGCCAGCAGCCAAGGTAAGGGGCTGGGGAATCAGCCCCAGCATTTT	CASSQGKGLGNQPQHF
TRBJ1-1	.	.	TRBV18	16	TGTGCCAGCTCACCTCGTTCGAGCGAGACGAACACTGAAGCTTTCTTT	CASSPRSSETNTEAFF
TRBJ1-1	.	.	TRBV6-5	15	TGTGCCAGCACTATCACCGCGGGGGCGAACACTGAAGCTTTCTTT	CASTITAGANTEAFF
TRBJ2-5	.	.	TRBV27	14	TGTGCCAGCAGTCCCGAAAGAGGGAGAGAGACCCAGTACTTC	CASSPERGRETQYF
TRBJ2-5	TRBD2	.	TRBV2	15	TGTGCCAGCGCGGCGGAAGCGGGAAGCCAAGAGACCCAGTACTTC	CASAAEAGSQETQYF
TRBJ2-7	TRBD1	.	TRBV28	12	TGTGCCAGCAGTACCACCGGGACAGGGGGATCCTTC	CASSTTGTGGSF
TRBJ1-4	TRBD1	.	TRBV7-2	14	TGTGCCAGCAGCCCCCGGGACAGGGGTGAAAAACTGTTTTTT	CASSPRDRGEKLFF
TRBJ1-2	TRBD1	once	TRBV6-1	15	TGTGCCAGCAGTGAAGGAGGGACAGGGTACTATGGCTACACCTTC	CASSEGGTGYYGYTF
TRBJ1-2	.	few	TRBV11-2	19	TGTGCCAGCAGCTCCTTTCCCGGGGGGCCCCCTGGAGGGAACTATGGCTACACCTTC	CASSSFPGGPPGGNYGYTF
TRBJ2-1	TRBD1	once	TRBV6-2/TRBV6-3	14	TGTGCCAGCAGTCAACGACAGGGCCTTAGATGGCAGTTCTTC	CASSQRQGLRWQFF
TRBJ2-3	TRBD2	.	TRBV27	16	TGTGCCAGCAGTTCCGGGCTGGCGGGAGCTTTAGATACGCAGTATTTT	CASSSGLAGALDTQYF
TRBJ2-2	.	.	TRBV5-6	15	TGTGCCAGCAGCATTACGACTAGAGCAACCGGGGAGCTGTTTTTT	CASSITTRATGELFF
TRBJ1-4	TRBD1	.	TRBV9	15	TGTGCCAGCAGCGTAGCAGCGACAGGGGGTTCTGAACTGTTTTTT	CASSVAATGGSELFF
TRBJ1-1	.	once	TRBV6-5	11	TGTGCCAGCAGTTACTTCACTAAAGCTTTCTTT	CASSYFTKAFF
TRBJ2-1	TRBD2	once	TRBV25-1	15	TGTGCCAGCAGGGAAGCTAGCGGGAGGCGGAATGAGCAGTTCTTC	CASREASGRRNEQFF